This T cell receptor (beta chain) was sequenced in a study of post-analysis software for immune sequencing data (dated by TCRdb to between 2014 and 2017). Broadly, across the study: Relapsing-remitting, secondary progressive and progressive-relapsing multiple sclerosis were recorded as disease courses, and subtype annotation was lacking for some patients. The multiple sclerosis patient repertoires were compared with approximately 11 previously published healthy control repertoires from donors aged about 6 to 26 years. A subset of samples was prepared in parallel using single-end sample barcoding, then pooled and co-amplified after Illumina adapter ligation. Overall study outcomes, separate from this receptor: Strong co-clustering of samples prepared in the same batch was shown by direct clustering with F measure, prompting a batch-effect correction. Patients showed significantly higher frequencies than controls for a few TRBV segments, among them TRBV5-6, TRBV5-1 and TRBV20-1. Normalized Chao1 diversity was significantly lower in multiple sclerosis patients than controls, suggesting substantial peripheral T-cell clonal expansion. The multiple sclerosis patient group was slightly younger than the control group.

TCR beta repertoires were profiled from peripheral blood of some 13 young patients with multiple sclerosis to demonstrate the VDJtools post-analysis software. The multiple sclerosis patients were children and adolescents between roughly 6 and 16 years of age. The V and J ends are trimmed by 4 bases and 3 bases, leaving 13 bases between them. The CDR3 has 13 amino acids, counting the end cysteine and phenylalanine. Of all the DNA, just the CDR3 is kept, 39 bases in frame from base 1. Based on the germline V gene (reference sequence), the CDR1 and CDR2 sequences are DFQATT and SNEGSKA. On this clonotype: Its antigen is not yet known. Per-base qualities were not stored, and no clone one base away is much larger.

Library generation was performed with PCR. The sample was run on an Illumina HiSeq 2500. To reduce PCR and sequencing biases, unique molecular identifiers were incorporated into the TCR beta cDNA libraries. Some 500,000 cDNA molecules were obtained per 1 to 10 million input T cells, so each molecule approximated one T cell. Patient libraries were prepared and sequenced with the same protocol used for the earlier healthy control dataset. Within a given batch, samples were prepared together, multiplexed and sequenced on the same HiSeq lane. The authors' pipeline ran thus. MIGEC was used to process the raw barcoded reads, and molecular identifier groups with only a single read were discarded before consensus assembly and CDR3 extraction. VDJtools was used for post-analysis of the clonotype tables, with diversity normalized by down-sampling every dataset to the smallest sample size. To correct batch-related cross-sample contamination, repertoire overlap clustering matched CDR3 amino acid sequences but not nucleotide sequences. Clones were called with MiXCR by TCRdb after fastp trimmed the public reads at Q25, and only in-frame beta chains were retained. All rows with the same CDR3 protein become a single entry with the most common DNA and genes. Here the V and J calls rest on TCRdb's processing, not on the authors' analysis. This sample has about 820,000 distinct CDR3 sequences in its table, and roughly 58% of those were observed once. The biggest ten clones account for roughly 4.4% of the sample.

Material for sequencing was blood. This sequence uses TRBV20-1 and TRBJ2-7, with the D gene not confidently named. The TCR originated in a girl aged 10-17 years with multiple sclerosis. The DNA reads as follows: TGCAGTGCTATAATGAACTCCCGCTACGAGCAGTACTTC. Its product reads: CSAIMNSRYEQYF.